This T cell receptor (beta chain) was obtained from a study of T-cell reconstitution after alpha-beta-depleted transplantation in children. Findings and limits, study-wide: Surviving recipient T cells and thymic progenitors accounted for the high day-60 TCRbeta diversity observed in some patients. One year after transplant, T-cell counts and diversity came mostly from newly produced T cells.

This clonotype has a handful of counts. The target antigen is unknown. The V gene's germline CDR1 is LNHDA and CDR2 SQIVND (reference sequence). Germline trimming cut 4 bases from V and 7 bases from J; bases unmatched to any gene: 7. The CDR3 is made up of 15 amino acids. For TCRbeta, the library was prepared with unique molecular identifiers. TCRdb re-called the PCR reads with MiXCR, one entry per CDR3 protein. The sample holds approximately 500,000 distinct CDR3 sequences, 10% to 13% seen once. The specimen was PBMCs, collected before TCRalphabeta/CD19-depleted stem cell transplant. The clonotype was recovered from a child aged 2-15 years with inherited bone marrow failure, due to receive a stem cell transplant. The chain combines TRBV19 with TRBJ2-1; 10 bases align to TRBD2. In DNA, the CDR3 is TGTGCCAGTAGTAAGCTAGCGGGAGATCGGAATGAGCAGTTCTTC. Its translation: CASSKLAGDRNEQFF.